This entry is about one T cell receptor beta chain. This sample is part of a study of blood T cell repertoires in COVID-19. Study details: Sites in the United States, Italy and Spain provided acute and convalescent COVID-19 samples. In each case, the material was cDNA or gDNA derived from T cells, B-cell-depleted T cells, or PBMCs.

The CDR3 is made up of 14 amino acids. V was trimmed by 1 base and J by 1 base, leaving 5 bases between them. The germline gives CDR1 LGHDT, CDR2 YNNKEL (reference sequence). Original processing methods: Nucleated cell counts were estimated from reference gene primer amplification. Clones were read by immunoSEQ multiplex PCR, and TCRdb kept only the in-frame ones, dropping some. V, J and clone size are taken as reported in that table, and D and trimming were inferred from the DNA itself. The sample includes about 140,000 clones, roughly four fifths of them seen just once. V gene TRBV3-1 (or the pseudogene TRBV3-2) combines with J gene TRBJ1-5; D ambiguous. This clonotype was obtained from a woman aged 45-60 years with active or convalescent COVID-19. Sequences were obtained from peripheral blood. The CDR3, as DNA: TGTGCCAGCAGCCAAGGGCGGAGCAATCAGCCCCAGCATTTT. It specifies CASSQGRSNQPQHF.